This T cell receptor beta chain came from a study of blood T cell repertoires in COVID-19. Profiled with immunoSEQ multiplex PCR; TCRdb holds only in-frame clones, not every one. Here the sample spans roughly 230,000 clones, approximately 84% being singletons. There are 13 residues in the CDR3. J was trimmed by 1 base and V by 9 bases; bases with no gene match: 2. The germline gives CDR1 ENHRY, CDR2 SYGVKD. The TCR comes from a man aged 50 to 60 with active or convalescent COVID-19. The gene calls are TRBV10-3 and TRBJ1-1; 10 bases are a match to TRBD1. Sequenced sample: peripheral blood. Here the CDR3 reads CAIWDRGNTEAFF. The CDR3 DNA follows: TGTGCCATATGGGACAGGGGGAACACTGAAGCTTTCTTT.